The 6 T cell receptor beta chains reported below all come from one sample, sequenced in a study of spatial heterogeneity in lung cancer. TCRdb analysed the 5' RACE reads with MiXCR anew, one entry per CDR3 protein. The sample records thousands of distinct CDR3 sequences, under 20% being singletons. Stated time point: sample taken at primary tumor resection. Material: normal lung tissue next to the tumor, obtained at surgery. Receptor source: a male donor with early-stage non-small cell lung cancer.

CDR3 loop: CASSQTSGRPGETQYF. The CDR3 DNA reads as TGTGCCAGCAGCCAGACTAGCGGGAGGCCGGGGGAGACCCAGTACTTC. The rearrangement joins TRBV4-2 to TRBJ2-5, with 13 bases fitting TRBD2. Germline V gives CDR1 LGHNA, CDR2 YNFKEQ. The CDR3 covers 16 residues. Trimming at V came to 3 bases and at J to 5 bases, leaving 6 bases not matched to a gene.

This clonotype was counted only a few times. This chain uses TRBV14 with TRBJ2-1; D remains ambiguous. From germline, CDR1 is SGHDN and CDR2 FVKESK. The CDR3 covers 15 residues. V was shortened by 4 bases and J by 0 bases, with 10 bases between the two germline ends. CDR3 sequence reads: CASSPLGISYNEQFF. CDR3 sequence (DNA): TGTGCCAGCAGCCCCTTAGGGATCTCCTACAATGAGCAGTTCTTC. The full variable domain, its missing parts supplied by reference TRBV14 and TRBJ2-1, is EAGVTQFPSHSVIEKGQTVTLRCDPISGHDNLYWYRRVMGKEIKFLLHFVKESKQDESGMPNNRFLAERTGGTYSTLKVQPAELEDSGVYFCASSPLGISYNEQFFGPGTRLTVL.

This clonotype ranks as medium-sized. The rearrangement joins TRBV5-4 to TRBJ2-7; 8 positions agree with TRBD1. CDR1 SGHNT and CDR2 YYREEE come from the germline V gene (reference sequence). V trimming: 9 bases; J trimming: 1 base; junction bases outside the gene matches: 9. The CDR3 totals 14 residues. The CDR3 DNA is TGTGCCACCGGCAAGGACAGGGTGTCCTACGAGCAGTACTTC. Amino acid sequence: CATGKDRVSYEQYF. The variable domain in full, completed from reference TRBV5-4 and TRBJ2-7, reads ETGVTQSPTHLIKTRGQQVTLRCSSQSGHNTVSWYQQALGQGPQFIFQYYREEENGRGNFPPRFSGLQFPNYSSELNVNALELDDSALYLCATGKDRVSYEQYFGPGTRLTVT.

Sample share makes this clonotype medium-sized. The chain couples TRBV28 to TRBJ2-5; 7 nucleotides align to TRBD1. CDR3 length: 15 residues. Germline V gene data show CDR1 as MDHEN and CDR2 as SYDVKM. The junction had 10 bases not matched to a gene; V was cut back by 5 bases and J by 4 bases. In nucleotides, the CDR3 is TGTGCCAGCAGTGACAGGGTCGGCTCCCGAGAGACCCAGTACTTC. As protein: CASSDRVGSRETQYF.

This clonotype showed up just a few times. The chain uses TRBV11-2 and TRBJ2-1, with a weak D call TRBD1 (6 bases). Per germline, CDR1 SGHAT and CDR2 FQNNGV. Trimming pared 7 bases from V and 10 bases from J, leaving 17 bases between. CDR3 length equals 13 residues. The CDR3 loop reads CASTQILGTEQFF. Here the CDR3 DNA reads TGTGCCAGCACTCAGATTCTAGGGACAGAGCAGTTCTTC.

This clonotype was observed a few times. The DNA of the CDR3 is TGTGCCAGCAGTGGCTCAAGGGGTAACGGTTCACCCCTCCACTTT. As protein: CASSGSRGNGSPLHF. J is TRBJ1-6 and V is TRBV28; TRBD1 might be the D (5 bases). V was cut by 5 bases and J by 9 bases, with 17 bases left in between. CDR1 is MDHEN and CDR2 is SYDVKM in the germline V gene. The CDR3 is 15 residues long.